The 20 T cell receptor beta chains reported below all come from one sample, sequenced in a study of T cells in Graves' hyperthyroidism and ophthalmopathy. It was RNA transcripts that yielded the amplified TCR beta CDR3 regions. Primed by the HTBI set, a first-round RT-PCR was run on the TCR CDR3. TCRdb reprocessed the multiplex PCR reads via MiXCR and lists one record per CDR3 protein. The sample shows hundreds of thousands of distinct CDR3 sequences, approximately 20% of them seen only once. Material: blood. The receptor source for this set is a man in his forties with Graves' ophthalmopathy.

This clonotype was found once. Since a much larger clone is just one base distant, this may be a read error. The chain joins TRBV30 to TRBJ1-1; the D is unclear. Germline loops: CDR1 GTSNPN, CDR2 SVGIG (reference sequence). The CDR3 has 14 amino acids. The chain's CDR3 is CAWRVYSMNTEASF. The CDR3 region has the DNA TGTGCCTGGAGGGTTTACAGCATGAACACTGAAGCTTCCTTT.

This clonotype was counted ten times or more. The V gene is TRBV6-2 or TRBV6-3, the J gene TRBJ2-4; D is perhaps TRBD2 (6 bases). The CDR3 extends over 16 amino acids. Germline V gene sequence: CDR1 MNHEY, CDR2 SVGEGT. Trimming removed 5 bases from V and 12 bases from J, with 26 bases in between. The CDR3 sequence: CASSPPRSRGGRNQYF. For the CDR3, the DNA is TGTGCCAGCAGTCCCCCTCGGTCGCGGGGTGGCCGAAATCAGTACTTC.

This clonotype has at least ten counts. V and J are TRBV3-1 and TRBJ1-5; D remains unclear. The CDR3 has 14 residues. Germline V gene lookup returns CDR1 LGHDT and CDR2 YNNKEL (reference sequence). V lost 3 bases and J 7 bases, leaving 13 bases between the germline ends. CDR3 loop: CASSQGGYGQPQHF. The CDR3 nucleotides read TGTGCCAGCAGCCAGGGAGGGTATGGCCAGCCCCAGCATTTT.

The CDR3 loop reads CSARQGKNGEQYF. CDR3 DNA sequence: TGCAGTGCTAGGCAGGGTAAAAACGGCGAGCAGTACTTC. V is TRBV20-1 and J is TRBJ2-7; maybe TRBD1 (5 bases). CDR1 DFQATT and CDR2 SNEGSKA come from the germline V gene (reference sequence). V lost 3 bases, J lost 6 bases, and 15 bases lay in between. The CDR3 length is 13 residues.

In the case of this clonotype: A read error may explain this, as a much larger clone is one base away. The chain has TRBV20-1 and TRBJ1-1; D unclear. The CDR3 spans 12 residues. The germline CDR1 and CDR2 sequences are DFQATT and SNEGSKA (reference sequence). CDR3 bases: TGCAGTGCTAGGAAGACGAACACTAAAGCTTTCTTT. It yields the protein CSARKTNTKAFF.

Points on this clonotype: One end of the junction varies from germline; a read error may be responsible. This chain joins TRBV7-8 and TRBJ1-5, with D possibly being TRBD1 (5 bases). Looked up from germline, CDR1 is SGHVS and CDR2 is FQNEAQ. The CDR3 is made up of 15 amino acids. CDR3 coding DNA: TGCGCCAGCAGCTCTTCCGAGGGGCCTGGGTGGCCCCAGCATTTT. Translation gives CASSSSEGPGWPQHF.

The chain carries TRBV5-1 and TRBJ2-3; a weak D match, TRBD2 (5 bases). The CDR3 covers 21 residues. The germline V and J ends were trimmed by 3 bases and 3 bases, with 32 bases remaining between them. CDR1 and CDR2 (germline): SGHRS, YFSETQ. As DNA, the CDR3 is TGCGCCAGCAGCTGGTCCGCCTCAACTGGGTCGTGGGGAGCTTCTACAGATACGCAGTATTTT. This translates into CASSWSASTGSWGASTDTQYF.

In regard to this clonotype: A much larger clone sits a single nucleotide away, making a read error possible. The chain recombines TRBV20-1 with TRBJ1-1, with 7 nucleotides matching TRBD1. The CDR3 is made up of 14 amino acids. Germline CDR1 reads DFQATT; CDR2 reads SNEGSKA (reference sequence). CDR3 bases: TGCAGTGCCATTCGACAGGGAGTGAAGACTGAAGCTGTCTTT. Translated: CSAIRQGVKTEAVF.

This clonotype was recorded many times. The chain combines TRBV7-2 with TRBJ2-3; TRBD1 aligns across 7 bases. After removal of 5 bases from V and 4 bases from J, the junction contained 6 bases not matched to a gene. The CDR3 length is 14 residues. Germline V gene sequence: CDR1 SGHTA, CDR2 FQGNSA. CDR3: CASSTRQGADTQYF. In DNA form, the CDR3 reads TGTGCCAGCAGCACCCGACAGGGAGCAGATACGCAGTATTTT.

This clonotype came up many times. The rearrangement joins TRBV20-1 to TRBJ1-1; D is ambiguous. Trimming took off 3 bases at V and 7 bases at J, with 6 bases between the two ends. Germline V gene sequence: CDR1 DFQATT, CDR2 SNEGSKA (reference sequence). CDR3 length: 10 residues. The CDR3 here is CSARRGEAFF. CDR3 in DNA: TGCAGTGCTAGGCGGGGTGAAGCTTTCTTT.

This chain uses TRBV4-1 with TRBJ2-1; the D gene is possibly TRBD2 (6 bases). The germline V and J ends were trimmed by 1 base and 6 bases, with 19 bases remaining between them. Germline V gene lookup returns CDR1 MGHRA and CDR2 YSYEKL. This CDR3 contains 17 residues. CDR3 amino acids: CASSQGRGLRKANEQFF. CDR3 coding DNA: TGCGCCAGCAGCCAAGGCAGAGGACTACGGAAGGCCAATGAGCAGTTCTTC.

This clonotype was recorded many times. The DNA of the CDR3 is TGTGCCAGCAGCTTTGGAGACAGGAGCACAGATACGCAGTATTTT. It yields the protein CASSFGDRSTDTQYF. This chain links TRBV11-3 with TRBJ2-3, with a tentative D call TRBD1 (6 bases). Germline V lookup: CDR1 SGHNT, CDR2 YENEEA. The V gene lost 3 bases and the J gene lost 0 bases, with 10 bases spanning the gap. This CDR3 region has 15 residues.

This chain uses TRBV9 with TRBJ2-2; D gene unclear. From germline, CDR1 is SGDLS and CDR2 YYNGEE. The CDR3 is 13 residues long. V shed 3 bases and J shed 8 bases, with 11 bases lying between them. CDR3 sequence (DNA): TGTGCCAGCAGCGCCGCCGCTTATGGGGAGCTGTTTTTT. Its protein is CASSAAAYGELFF.

The V gene is TRBV20-1, the J gene TRBJ1-2; 7 bases are shared with TRBD1. CDR1 DFQATT and CDR2 SNEGSKA come from the germline V gene (reference sequence). Trimming cost V 2 bases and J 5 bases; bases outside gene matches: 11. The CDR3 length is 15 residues. The CDR3 region is CSARFFGTAFYGYTF. Here the CDR3 DNA reads TGCAGTGCTAGATTTTTCGGGACAGCCTTTTATGGCTACACCTTC.

This clonotype was counted a few times. The chain employs TRBV11-2 and TRBJ2-3, with a weak D call TRBD1 (7 bases). Germline CDR1 is SGHAT and CDR2 is FQNNGV. The V end lost 5 bases, the J end lost 2 bases, and 20 bases lay between the germline ends. The CDR3 has 17 amino acids. This CDR3 is CASSLKATGDFTDTQYF. CDR3 DNA: TGTGCCAGCAGCCTAAAAGCCACAGGGGACTTCACAGATACGCAGTATTTT.

The rearrangement uses TRBV7-2 and TRBJ1-1, with 8 nucleotides matching TRBD1. This CDR3 is built from 17 residues. Looked up from germline, CDR1 is SGHTA and CDR2 is FQGNSA. The V segment lost 4 bases and the J segment 1 base; nucleotides outside the gene matches: 11. CDR3 in amino acids: CASSYLLGQGTNTEAFF. Written as DNA, the CDR3 is TGTGCCAGCAGCTACCTACTCGGACAGGGAACGAACACTGAAGCTTTCTTT.

This clonotype was observed many times. The chain links TRBV18 to TRBJ2-5; no reliable D call. The V gene lost 5 bases and the J gene lost 2 bases, with 9 bases spanning the gap. Germline-derived CDR1 and CDR2 are KGHSH and LQKENI. The CDR3 is made up of 13 amino acids. The chain's CDR3 is CASSAYIQETQYF. CDR3 sequence (DNA): TGTGCCAGCTCAGCATATATACAAGAGACCCAGTACTTC. Supplemented by reference TRBV18 and TRBJ2-5, the full variable domain reads NAGVMQNPRHLVRRRGQEARLRCSPMKGHSHVYWYRQLPEEGLKFMVYLQKENIIDESGMPKERFSAEFPKEGPSILRIQQVVRGDSAAYFCASSAYIQETQYFGPGTRLLVL.

The table lists this clonotype with a few counts. V usage is TRBV3-1 and J usage is TRBJ2-3, with 11 bases identical to TRBD2. The CDR3 is 16 amino acids. Losses at the gene ends were 5 bases for V and 2 bases for J; bases not matched to a gene: 6. Germline loops: CDR1 LGHDT, CDR2 YNNKEL (reference sequence). The CDR3, as DNA: TGTGCCAGCAGCGCCAGACTAGCGGGGATCACAGATACGCAGTATTTT. Protein sequence: CASSARLAGITDTQYF.

This clonotype has more than one count but fewer than ten. V usage is TRBV2 and J usage is TRBJ2-7; 9 bases align to TRBD1. The CDR3 extends over 14 amino acids. CDR1 and CDR2 (germline): SNHLY, FYNNEI. V shed 6 bases and J 4 bases; nucleotides not matched to a gene: 7. The CDR3 here is CASRTTGTGYEQYF. The CDR3 DNA reads TGTGCCAGCAGGACGACCGGGACAGGGTACGAGCAGTACTTC.

V and J are TRBV20-1 and TRBJ2-7, with D hard to call. The CDR3 is 11 residues long. Between the trimmed V and J ends, which lost 3 bases and 5 bases, there was a span of 8 bases. Germline V lookup: CDR1 DFQATT, CDR2 SNEGSKA (reference sequence). The CDR3 bases are TGCAGTGCTAGGGACGTGCACGAGCAGTACTTC. Protein: CSARDVHEQYF.